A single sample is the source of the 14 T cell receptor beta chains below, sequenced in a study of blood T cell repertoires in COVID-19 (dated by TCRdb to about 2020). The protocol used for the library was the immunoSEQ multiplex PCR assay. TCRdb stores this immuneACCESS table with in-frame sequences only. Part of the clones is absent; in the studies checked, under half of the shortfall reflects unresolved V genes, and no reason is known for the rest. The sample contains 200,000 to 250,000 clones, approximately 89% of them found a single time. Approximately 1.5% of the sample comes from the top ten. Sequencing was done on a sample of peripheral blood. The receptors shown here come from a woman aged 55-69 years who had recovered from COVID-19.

CDR3 sequence reads: CASSIGRTGGTGELFF. DNA for the CDR3: TGTGCCAGCAGTATCGGACGGACGGGGGGCACCGGGGAGCTGTTTTTT. The V gene is TRBV27, the J gene TRBJ2-2; 7 positions agree with TRBD2. The CDR3 extends over 16 amino acids. V lost 5 bases and J lost 4; bases outside the gene matches: 10. Germline CDR1 and CDR2: MNHEY and SMNVEV (reference sequence).

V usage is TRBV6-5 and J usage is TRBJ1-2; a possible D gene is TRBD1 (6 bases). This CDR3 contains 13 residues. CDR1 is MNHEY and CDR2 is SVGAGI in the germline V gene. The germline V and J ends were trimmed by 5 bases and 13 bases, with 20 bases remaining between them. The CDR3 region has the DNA TGTGCCAGCAGTCCCGGGGCGTGGGGGCCCTGCACCTTC. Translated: CASSPGAWGPCTF.

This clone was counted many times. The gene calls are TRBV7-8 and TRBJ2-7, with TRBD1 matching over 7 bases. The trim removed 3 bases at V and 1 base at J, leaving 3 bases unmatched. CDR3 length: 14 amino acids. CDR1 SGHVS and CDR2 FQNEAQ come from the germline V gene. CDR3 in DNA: TGTGCCAGCAGCTTCACGGGACAGTCCTACGAGCAGTACTTC. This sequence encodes CASSFTGQSYEQYF.

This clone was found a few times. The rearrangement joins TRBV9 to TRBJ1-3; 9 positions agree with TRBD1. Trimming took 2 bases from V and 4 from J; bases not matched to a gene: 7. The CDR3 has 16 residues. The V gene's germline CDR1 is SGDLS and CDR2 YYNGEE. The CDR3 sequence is CASSVRTGVGGNTIYF. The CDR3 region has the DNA TGTGCCAGCAGCGTCAGGACAGGGGTAGGGGGAAACACCATATATTTT.

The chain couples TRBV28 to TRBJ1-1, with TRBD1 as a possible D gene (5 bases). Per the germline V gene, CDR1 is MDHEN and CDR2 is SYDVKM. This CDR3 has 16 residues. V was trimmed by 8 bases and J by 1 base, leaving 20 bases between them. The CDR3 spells CASPPGSHRKNTEAFF. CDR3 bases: TGTGCCAGCCCTCCGGGTTCCCACAGGAAGAACACTGAAGCTTTCTTT.

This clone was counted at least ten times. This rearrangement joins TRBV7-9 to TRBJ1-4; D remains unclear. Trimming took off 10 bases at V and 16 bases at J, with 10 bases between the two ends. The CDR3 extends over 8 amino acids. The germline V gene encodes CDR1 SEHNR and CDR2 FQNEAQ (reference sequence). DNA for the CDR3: TGTGCCAACAAAGAGGGGTTTTTT. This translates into CANKEGFF.

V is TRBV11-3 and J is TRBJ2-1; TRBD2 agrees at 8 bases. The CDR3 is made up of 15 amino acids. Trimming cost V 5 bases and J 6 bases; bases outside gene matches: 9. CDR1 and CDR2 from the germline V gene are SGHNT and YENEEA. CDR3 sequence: CASSTPGGLSNEQFF. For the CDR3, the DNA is TGTGCCAGCAGCACCCCGGGGGGGCTTTCCAATGAGCAGTTCTTC.

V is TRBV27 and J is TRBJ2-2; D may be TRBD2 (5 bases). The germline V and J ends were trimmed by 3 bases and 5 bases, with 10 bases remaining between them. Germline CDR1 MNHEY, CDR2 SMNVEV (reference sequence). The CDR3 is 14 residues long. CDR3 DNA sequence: TGTGCCAGCAGTTTGACCCCGGGGACCGGGGAGCTGTTTTTT. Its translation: CASSLTPGTGELFF.

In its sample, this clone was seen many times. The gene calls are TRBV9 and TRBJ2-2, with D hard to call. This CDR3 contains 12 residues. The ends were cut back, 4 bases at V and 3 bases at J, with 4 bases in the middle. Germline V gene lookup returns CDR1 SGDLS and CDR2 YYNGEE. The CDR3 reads CASSRDTGELFF. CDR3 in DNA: TGTGCCAGCAGCCGGGACACCGGGGAGCTGTTTTTT.

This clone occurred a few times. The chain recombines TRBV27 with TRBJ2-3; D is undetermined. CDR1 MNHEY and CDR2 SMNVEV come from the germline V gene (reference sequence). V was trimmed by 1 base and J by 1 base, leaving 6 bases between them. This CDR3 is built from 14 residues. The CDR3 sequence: CASSLLARTDTQYF. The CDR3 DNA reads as TGTGCCAGCAGTTTATTGGCCCGCACAGATACGCAGTATTTT.

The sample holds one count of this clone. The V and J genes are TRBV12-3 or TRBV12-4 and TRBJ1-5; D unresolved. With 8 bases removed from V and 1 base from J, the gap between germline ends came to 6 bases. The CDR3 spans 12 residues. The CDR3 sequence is CASLRSNQPQHF. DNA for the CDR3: TGTGCCAGCTTGCGAAGCAATCAGCCCCAGCATTTT.

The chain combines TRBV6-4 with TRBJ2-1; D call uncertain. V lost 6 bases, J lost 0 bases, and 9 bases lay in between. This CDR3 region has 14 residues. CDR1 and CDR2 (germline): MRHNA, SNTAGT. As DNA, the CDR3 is TGTGCCAGCAGCCGAATGAGCTCCTACAATGAGCAGTTCTTC. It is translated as CASSRMSSYNEQFF.

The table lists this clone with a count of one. The DNA for the CDR3 is TGTGCCAGCAGCGCCCAACAGGGCAACACTGAAGCTTTCTTT. Its translation: CASSAQQGNTEAFF. The genes are TRBV9 and TRBJ1-1; TRBD1 might be the D (6 bases). Deletions cut 3 bases from V and 2 bases from J, with 11 bases between. The germline V gene encodes CDR1 SGDLS and CDR2 YYNGEE. The CDR3 spans 14 residues.

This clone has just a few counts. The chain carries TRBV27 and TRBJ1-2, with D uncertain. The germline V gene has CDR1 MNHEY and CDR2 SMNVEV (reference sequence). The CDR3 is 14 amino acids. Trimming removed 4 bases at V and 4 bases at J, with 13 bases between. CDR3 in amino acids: CASSSQRESYGYTF. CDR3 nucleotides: TGTGCCAGCAGTTCGCAAAGGGAGTCCTATGGCTACACCTTC.